Shown below are 29 T cell receptor beta chains from a single sample sequenced in a study of cytomegalovirus exposure and HLA in healthy donors. PCR primers comprised 60 Vbeta and 13 Jbeta primers. This table comes from immunoSEQ multiplex PCR, and its TCRdb copy is limited to in-frame clones, with some not included. The table lists 90,000 or so clones, roughly 71% of them singletons. The sequencing sample was made of PBMCs. These receptors all come from a woman aged 18-29 years in good health and CMV-seropositive.

The V call is TRBV30, the J call TRBJ2-7; D perhaps matches TRBD2 (5 bases). V was pared by 1 base and J by 4 bases, with 5 bases between. CDR3 length: 11 residues. Germline lookup yields CDR1 GTSNPN and CDR2 SVGIG (reference sequence). DNA of the CDR3: TGTGCCTGGAGTGGGGAGTACGAGCAGTACTTC. This gives the protein CAWSGEYEQYF.

The chain's CDR3 is CASSGPQGADTQYF. The CDR3 bases are TGTGCCAGCAGCGGACCGCAGGGGGCAGATACGCAGTATTTT. The chain recombines TRBV9 with TRBJ2-3; 7 bases match TRBD1. CDR3 length: 14 amino acids. The germline V gene encodes CDR1 SGDLS and CDR2 YYNGEE. The V segment lost 3 bases and the J segment 4 bases; nucleotides outside the gene matches: 5. Full variable domain (outside the CDR3, taken from reference TRBV9 and TRBJ2-3): DSGVTQTPKHLITATGQRVTLRCSPRSGDLSVYWYQQSLDQGLQFLIQYYNGEERAKGNILERFSAQQFPDLHSELNLSSLELGDSALYFCASSGPQGADTQYFGPGTRLTVL.

V gene TRBV2 combines with J gene TRBJ1-1; a possible D gene is TRBD1 (5 bases). The CDR3 extends over 13 amino acids. Germline V gene sequence: CDR1 SNHLY, CDR2 FYNNEI. Trimming left V 9 bases short and J 1 base short, with 12 bases between. The CDR3 nucleotides read TGTGCCAGTTCCCGGGGGAGGAACACTGAAGCTTTCTTT. Its protein is CASSRGRNTEAFF.

A word on this clone: Other nucleotide sequences in the sample specify the same CDR3. The V call is TRBV2, the J call TRBJ1-1, with D possibly TRBD1 on 6 matching bases. Per the germline V gene, CDR1 is SNHLY and CDR2 is FYNNEI. Trimming took 4 bases from V and 0 from J, leaving 6 bases between them. The CDR3 runs 13 residues. CDR3 coding DNA: TGTGCCAGCAGTGGACAGGTGAACACTGAAGCTTTCTTT. Its protein product is CASSGQVNTEAFF.

The chain joins TRBV10-1 to TRBJ1-2; TRBD1 agrees at 8 bases. CDR1 and CDR2 (germline): WNHNN, SYGVQD (reference sequence). Unmatched junction bases numbered 18, after V lost 1 base and J lost 5 bases. The CDR3 length is 19 residues. This CDR3 reads CASSEFRLDRVGASYGYTF. In DNA, the CDR3 is TGCGCCAGCAGTGAGTTTAGGCTGGACAGGGTGGGGGCCTCATATGGCTACACCTTC.

This rearrangement joins TRBV27 to TRBJ1-1, with D possibly matching TRBD1 (5 bases). There are 15 residues in the CDR3. Germline loops: CDR1 MNHEY, CDR2 SMNVEV (reference sequence). V lost 4 bases and J 0 bases, leaving 12 bases between the germline ends. The CDR3 DNA reads as TGTGCCAGCAGTTCGACAGCTTTTATGAACACTGAAGCTTTCTTT. It codes for CASSSTAFMNTEAFF.

As for this clone: A read error may produce the germline difference seen at one junction end. The V and J genes are TRBV7-9 and TRBJ1-2, with D tentatively TRBD1 (6 bases). CDR3 length: 16 residues. Germline V gene lookup returns CDR1 SEHNR and CDR2 FQNEAQ (reference sequence). Here the CDR3 reads CSSSSESGEGVYGYTF. CDR3 DNA sequence: TGTTCCAGCAGCTCCGAGTCAGGGGAGGGGGTATATGGCTACACCTTC.

The chain links TRBV10-2 to TRBJ2-7; tentative D call: TRBD1 (6 bases). This CDR3 is built from 13 residues. V lost 4 bases, J lost 4 bases, and 11 bases lay in between. The germline V gene has CDR1 WSHSY and CDR2 SAAADI. In DNA, the CDR3 is TGCGCCAGCAGTGGCCATCAGGGGTACGAGCAGTACTTC. Its translation is CASSGHQGYEQYF.

This chain joins TRBV6-5 and TRBJ2-1, with 8 bases lining up with TRBD2. Germline lookup yields CDR1 MNHEY and CDR2 SVGAGI. The J segment lost 6 bases and the V segment lost 5 bases, leaving 9 bases of the junction unmatched. The length of the CDR3 is 15 residues. DNA for the CDR3: TGTGCCAGCAGTACGGCGGGACTAGGGGCCAATGAGCAGTTCTTC. This gives the protein CASSTAGLGANEQFF.

J is TRBJ2-3 and V is TRBV2; D possibly corresponds to TRBD2 (5 bases). Trimming took off 6 bases at V and 0 bases at J, with 13 bases between the two ends. Germline V CDR1 and CDR2: SNHLY, FYNNEI. CDR3 size: 15 residues. CDR3 DNA sequence: TGTGCCAGCAGACTCGGGATCTCTAGCACAGATACGCAGTATTTT. Protein product: CASRLGISSTDTQYF.

The rearrangement links TRBV4-3 to TRBJ1-1, with D perhaps matching TRBD1 (5 bases). V was pared by 1 base and J by 9 bases, with 12 bases between. Per the germline V gene, CDR1 is LGHNA and CDR2 is YSLEER. There are 13 residues in the CDR3. CDR3 sequence: CASSQGQPTKAFF. The CDR3 coding sequence is TGCGCCAGCAGCCAAGGACAGCCCACCAAAGCTTTCTTT.

V usage is TRBV7-9 and J usage is TRBJ2-5, with TRBD1 as a possible D gene (6 bases). Between the trimmed V and J ends, which lost 6 bases and 5 bases, there was a span of 19 bases. The CDR3 is made up of 15 amino acids. Germline-derived CDR1 and CDR2 are SEHNR and FQNEAQ (reference sequence). The CDR3 sequence is CASSPGQTTLETQYF. The CDR3 DNA reads TGTGCCAGCAGTCCCGGACAGACGACCTTGGAGACCCAGTACTTC. Combining the CDR3 with reference TRBV7-9 and TRBJ2-5 gives the whole variable domain DTGVSQNPRHKITKRGQNVTFRCDPISEHNRLYWYRQTLGQGPEFLTYFQNEAQLEKSRLLSDRFSAERPKGSFSTLEIQRTEQGDSAMYLCASSPGQTTLETQYFGPGTRLLVL.

This clone was recorded a few times. This rearrangement joins TRBV28 to TRBJ1-4, with unresolved D. Trimming shortened V by 5 bases and J by 8 bases, and 6 bases separated the two germline ends. The CDR3 consists of 11 residues. Germline lookup yields CDR1 MDHEN and CDR2 SYDVKM. The CDR3 region is CASSTVEKLFF. In DNA, the CDR3 is TGTGCCAGCAGTACAGTCGAAAAACTGTTTTTT. Full variable domain (outside the CDR3, taken from reference TRBV28 and TRBJ1-4): DVKVTQSSRYLVKRTGEKVFLECVQDMDHENMFWYRQDPGLGLRLIYFSYDVKMKEKGDIPEGYSVSREKKERFSLILESASTNQTSMYLCASSTVEKLFFGSGTQLSVL.

V is TRBV7-3 and J is TRBJ2-2; D perhaps matches TRBD1 (6 bases). CDR1 SGHTA and CDR2 FQGTGA come from the germline V gene. Trimming stripped 2 bases from V and 4 bases from J, with 20 bases between. CDR3 length: 18 amino acids. The CDR3 sequence is CASSLSPLTDRLTGELFF. The DNA of the CDR3 is TGTGCCAGCAGCTTATCCCCCTTAACCGACAGGCTCACCGGGGAGCTGTTTTTT.

V usage is TRBV9 and J usage is TRBJ2-7, with D unresolved. The V gene lost 3 bases and the J gene lost 0 bases, with 10 bases spanning the gap. The CDR3 covers 14 residues. Germline lookup yields CDR1 SGDLS and CDR2 YYNGEE. CDR3 amino acids: CASSAVPGSYEQYF. CDR3 in DNA: TGTGCCAGCAGCGCCGTGCCCGGCTCCTACGAGCAGTACTTC.

V usage is TRBV28 and J usage is TRBJ2-1; TRBD2 is a possible D gene (6 bases). This CDR3 spans 16 amino acids. Trimming removed 2 bases at V and 3 bases at J, with 14 bases between. CDR1 is MDHEN and CDR2 is SYDVKM in the germline V gene. The CDR3 DNA is TGTGCCAGCAGTTTAGGCGGACTATCGTTCTACAATGAGCAGTTCTTC. Translation gives CASSLGGLSFYNEQFF.

The V gene is TRBV29-1, the J gene TRBJ1-4; TRBD1 is a possible D gene (6 bases). The CDR3 spans 14 residues. Germline CDR1 reads SQVTM; CDR2 reads ANQGSEA. V gave up 4 bases and J gave up 6 bases, with 15 bases separating them. CDR3: CSVVLDRSHEKLFF. CDR3 DNA sequence: TGCAGCGTTGTGCTCGACAGGTCCCATGAAAAACTGTTTTTT.

CDR3 bases: TGTGCCACCTCAAGGGGTGTGAACACTGAAGCTTTCTTT. It translates to CATSRGVNTEAFF. This chain uses TRBV7-9 with TRBJ1-1; D may be TRBD1 (5 bases). The CDR3 contains 13 residues. The V gene's germline CDR1 is SEHNR and CDR2 FQNEAQ (reference sequence). Trimming took off 10 bases at V and 0 bases at J, with 12 bases between the two ends.

This chain uses TRBV18 with TRBJ1-1; D is undetermined. This CDR3 contains 14 residues. V was trimmed by 3 bases and J by 1 base, leaving 9 bases between them. In germline, CDR1 is KGHSH, CDR2 LQKENI. CDR3 amino acids: CASSPLMQNTEAFF. CDR3 nucleotides: TGTGCCAGCTCACCCCTAATGCAGAACACTGAAGCTTTCTTT.

J is TRBJ1-2 and V is TRBV7-2; D unclear. CDR3 length: 14 residues. Germline V gene data show CDR1 as SGHTA and CDR2 as FQGNSA. Trimming stripped 6 bases from V and 3 bases from J, with 14 bases between. CDR3 residues: CASSFSNRDYGYTF. The CDR3 nucleotides are TGTGCCAGCAGTTTCTCGAACCGCGACTATGGCTACACCTTC.

The chain carries TRBV5-6 and TRBJ2-6; D gene ambiguous. The V and J ends lost 4 bases and 3 bases respectively, with 8 bases between them. CDR3 size: 14 residues. The germline CDR1 and CDR2 sequences are SGHDT and YYEEEE. For the CDR3, the DNA is TGTGCCAGCAGCCCTGGAGTTGGGGCCAACGTCCTGACTTTC. Translated: CASSPGVGANVLTF.

This chain uses TRBV15 with TRBJ2-7; tentative D call: TRBD2 (5 bases). This CDR3 region has 15 residues. The germline V gene encodes CDR1 LNHNV and CDR2 YYDKDF (reference sequence). V was clipped by 0 bases and J by 5 bases, with 14 bases between them. CDR3 region: CATSRDREGKNEQYF. The CDR3 DNA reads as TGTGCCACCAGCAGAGATCGGGAAGGGAAGAACGAGCAGTACTTC.

The CDR3 here is CALGTGKEKLFF. The CDR3 DNA reads TGTGCCCTCGGGACAGGGAAGGAAAAACTGTTTTTT. The chain employs TRBV2 and TRBJ1-4; 9 positions match TRBD1. V was clipped by 11 bases and J by 8 bases; unmatched bases: 6. The CDR3 consists of 12 residues. Per germline, CDR1 SNHLY and CDR2 FYNNEI.

The chain carries TRBV5-6 and TRBJ2-1; 11 nucleotides agree with TRBD2. Germline trimming cut 2 bases from V and 4 bases from J; bases unmatched to any gene: 5. The CDR3 is 16 amino acids. Germline lookup yields CDR1 SGHDT and CDR2 YYEEEE. CDR3 amino acids: CASSFFGTSGYNEQFF. In DNA, the CDR3 is TGTGCCAGCAGCTTCTTTGGGACTAGCGGATACAATGAGCAGTTCTTC. Full variable domain (outside the CDR3, taken from reference TRBV5-6 and TRBJ2-1): DAGVTQSPTHLIKTRGQQVTLRCSPKSGHDTVSWYQQALGQGPQFIFQYYEEEERQRGNFPDRFSGHQFPNYSSELNVNALLLGDSALYLCASSFFGTSGYNEQFFGPGTRLTVL.

The chain recombines TRBV9 with TRBJ2-2; 7 positions agree with TRBD2. From germline, CDR1 is SGDLS and CDR2 YYNGEE. The junction had 3 bases not matched to a gene; V was cut back by 0 bases and J by 7 bases. The CDR3 is 14 residues long. CDR3 bases: TGTGCCAGCAGCGTAGGGGGGGAGGGCGGGGAGCTGTTTTTT. Its protein product is CASSVGGEGGELFF.

The chain couples TRBV2 to TRBJ1-6; unclear D gene. CDR3 length: 12 residues. The germline V gene encodes CDR1 SNHLY and CDR2 FYNNEI. V shed 5 bases and J shed 5 bases, with 4 bases lying between them. The CDR3 region has the DNA TGTGCCAGCAGTCTTGATAATTCACCCCTCCACTTT. The encoded protein is CASSLDNSPLHF.

V and J are TRBV18 and TRBJ1-6, with D perhaps TRBD1 (6 bases). This CDR3 is 15 amino acids long. The V gene lost 4 bases and the J gene lost 5 bases, with 12 bases spanning the gap. Germline CDR1 is KGHSH and CDR2 is LQKENI. CDR3 sequence reads: CASSLGQSNNSPLHF. In DNA, the CDR3 is TGTGCCAGCTCACTTGGACAGAGCAATAATTCACCCCTCCACTTT.

V gene TRBV11-1 combines with J gene TRBJ2-5, with D perhaps matching TRBD1 (6 bases). Per germline, CDR1 SGHAT and CDR2 FQDESV (reference sequence). CDR3 length equals 14 residues. The V and J ends lost 6 bases and 5 bases respectively, with 16 bases between them. In nucleotides, the CDR3 is TGTGCCAGCAGTTCGCAGGGGAACGGGGAGACCCAGTACTTC. The encoded protein is CASSSQGNGETQYF.

In the case of this clone: Germline and junction disagree at one end, which may indicate a read error. This rearrangement joins TRBV29-1 to TRBJ2-2, with 8 nucleotides matching TRBD1. This CDR3 spans 13 amino acids. Germline V CDR1 and CDR2: SQVTM, ANQGSEA. The CDR3 protein is CSGQGSKTGELFF. The CDR3, as DNA: TGCAGTGGACAGGGTTCGAAGACCGGGGAGCTGTTTTTT.